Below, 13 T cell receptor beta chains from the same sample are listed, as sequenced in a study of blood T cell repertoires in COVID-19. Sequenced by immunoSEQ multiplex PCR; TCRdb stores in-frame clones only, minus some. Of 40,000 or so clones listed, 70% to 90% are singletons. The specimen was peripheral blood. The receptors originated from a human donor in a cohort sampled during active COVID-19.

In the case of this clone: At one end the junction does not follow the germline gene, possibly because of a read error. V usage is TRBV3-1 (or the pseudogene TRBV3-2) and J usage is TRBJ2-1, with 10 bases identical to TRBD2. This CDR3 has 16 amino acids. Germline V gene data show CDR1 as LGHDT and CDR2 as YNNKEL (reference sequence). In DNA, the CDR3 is TGTGCCAGCAGCCACTCGAGCGGGGGGGCCTATAATGAGCAGTTCTTC. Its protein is CASSHSSGGAYNEQFF.

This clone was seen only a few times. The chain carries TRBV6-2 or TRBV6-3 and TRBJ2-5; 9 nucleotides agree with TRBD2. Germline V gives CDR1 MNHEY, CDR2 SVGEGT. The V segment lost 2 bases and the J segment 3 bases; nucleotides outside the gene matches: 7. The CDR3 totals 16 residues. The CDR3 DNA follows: TGTGCCAGCAGTTACGAGCGGGGGGCCCTAGAAGAGACCCAGTACTTC. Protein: CASSYERGALEETQYF.

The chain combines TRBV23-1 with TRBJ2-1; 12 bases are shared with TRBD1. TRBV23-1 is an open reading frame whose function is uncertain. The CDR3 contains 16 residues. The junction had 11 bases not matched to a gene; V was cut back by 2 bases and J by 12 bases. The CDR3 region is CASSQVGRGTGGGQFF. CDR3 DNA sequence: TGCGCCAGCAGTCAAGTAGGGCGTGGGACAGGGGGCGGGCAGTTCTTC.

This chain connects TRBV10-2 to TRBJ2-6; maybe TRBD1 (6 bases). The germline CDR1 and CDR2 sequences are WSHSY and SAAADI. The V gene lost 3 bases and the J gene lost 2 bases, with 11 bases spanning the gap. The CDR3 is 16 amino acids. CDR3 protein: CASSDGGSPGANVLTF. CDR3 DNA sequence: TGCGCCAGCAGTGATGGGGGCTCCCCTGGGGCCAACGTCCTGACTTTC.

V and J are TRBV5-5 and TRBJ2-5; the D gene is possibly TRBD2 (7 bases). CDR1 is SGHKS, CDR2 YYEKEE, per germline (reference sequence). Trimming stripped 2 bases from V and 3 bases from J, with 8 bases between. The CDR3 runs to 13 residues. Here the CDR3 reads CASSLGGEETQYF. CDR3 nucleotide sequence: TGTGCCAGCAGCTTAGGGGGGGAAGAGACCCAGTACTTC.

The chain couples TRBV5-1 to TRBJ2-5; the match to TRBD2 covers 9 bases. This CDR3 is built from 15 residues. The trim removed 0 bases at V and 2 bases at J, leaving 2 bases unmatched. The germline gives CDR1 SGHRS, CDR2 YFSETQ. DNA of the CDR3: TGCGCCAGCAGCTTGGGTAGCGGGGGACAAGAGACCCAGTACTTC. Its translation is CASSLGSGGQETQYF.

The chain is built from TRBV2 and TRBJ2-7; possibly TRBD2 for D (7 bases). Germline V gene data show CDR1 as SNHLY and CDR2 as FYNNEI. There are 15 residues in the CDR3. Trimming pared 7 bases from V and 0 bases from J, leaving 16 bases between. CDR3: CASIRRGTNSYEQYF. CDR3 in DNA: TGTGCCAGCATCCGTAGGGGGACTAACTCCTACGAGCAGTACTTC.

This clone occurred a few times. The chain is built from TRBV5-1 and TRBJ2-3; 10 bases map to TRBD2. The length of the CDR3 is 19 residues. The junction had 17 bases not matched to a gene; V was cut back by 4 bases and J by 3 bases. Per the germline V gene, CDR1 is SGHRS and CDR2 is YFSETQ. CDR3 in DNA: TGCGCCAGCAGCAGGGGCGGGGCGGCTAGCGGGGGAATTACAGATACGCAGTATTTT. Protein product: CASSRGGAASGGITDTQYF.

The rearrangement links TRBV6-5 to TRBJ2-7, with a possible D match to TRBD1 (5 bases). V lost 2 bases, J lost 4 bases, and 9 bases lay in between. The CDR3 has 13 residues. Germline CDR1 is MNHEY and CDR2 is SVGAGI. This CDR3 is CASSYTTAYEQYF. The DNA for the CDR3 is TGTGCCAGCAGTTACACGACAGCTTACGAGCAGTACTTC.

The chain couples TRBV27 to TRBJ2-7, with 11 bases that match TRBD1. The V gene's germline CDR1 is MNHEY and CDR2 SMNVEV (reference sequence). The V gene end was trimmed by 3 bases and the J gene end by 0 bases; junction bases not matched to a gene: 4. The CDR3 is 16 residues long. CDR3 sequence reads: CASSFYGTGGSYEQYF. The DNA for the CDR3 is TGTGCCAGCAGTTTTTACGGGACAGGGGGCTCCTACGAGCAGTACTTC.

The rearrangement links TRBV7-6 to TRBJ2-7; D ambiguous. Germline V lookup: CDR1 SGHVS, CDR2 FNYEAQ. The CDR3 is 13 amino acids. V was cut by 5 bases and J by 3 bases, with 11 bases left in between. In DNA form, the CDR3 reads TGTGCCAGCAGCGCCGGGTCTAACTACGAGCAGTACTTC. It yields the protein CASSAGSNYEQYF. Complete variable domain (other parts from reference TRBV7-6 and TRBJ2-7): GAGVSQSPRYKVTKRGQDVALRCDPISGHVSLYWYRQALGQGPEFLTYFNYEAQQDKSGLPNDRFSAERPEGSISTLTIQRTEQRDSAMYRCASSAGSNYEQYFGPGTRLTVT.

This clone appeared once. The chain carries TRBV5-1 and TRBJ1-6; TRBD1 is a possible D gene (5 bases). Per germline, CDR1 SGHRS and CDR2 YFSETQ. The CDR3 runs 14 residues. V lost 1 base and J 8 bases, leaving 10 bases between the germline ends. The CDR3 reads CASSLTGGDSPLHF. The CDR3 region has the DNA TGCGCCAGCAGCTTGACGGGGGGGGATTCACCCCTCCACTTT.

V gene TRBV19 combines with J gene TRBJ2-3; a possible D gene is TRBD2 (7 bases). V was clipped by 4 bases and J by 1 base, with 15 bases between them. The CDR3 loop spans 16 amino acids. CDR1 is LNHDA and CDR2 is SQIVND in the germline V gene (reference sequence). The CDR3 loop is CASSSSGGEGTDTQYF. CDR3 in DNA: TGTGCCAGTAGTAGTTCGGGGGGCGAGGGCACAGATACGCAGTATTTT.